This T cell receptor beta chain came from a study of blood T cell repertoires in COVID-19. Study-level information: Both acute and convalescent COVID-19 samples were obtained from the United States, Italy and Spain. T cells, B-cell-depleted T cells, or PBMCs supplied cDNA or gDNA.

TCRdb keeps only in-frame clones here, not all; method: immunoSEQ multiplex PCR. Of under 80,000 clones listed, 92% are singletons. This CDR3 is built from 12 residues. Trimming took 1 base from V and 8 from J, leaving 8 bases between them. The germline V gene encodes CDR1 SEHNR and CDR2 FQNEAQ (reference sequence). Material for sequencing was peripheral blood. The rearrangement links TRBV7-9 to TRBJ1-2; TRBD1 might be the D (5 bases). The clonotype was recovered from a human donor in a cohort sampled during active COVID-19. CDR3 amino acids: CASSLVQGGYTF. CDR3 DNA: TGTGCCAGCAGCTTAGTCCAGGGCGGCTACACCTTC.